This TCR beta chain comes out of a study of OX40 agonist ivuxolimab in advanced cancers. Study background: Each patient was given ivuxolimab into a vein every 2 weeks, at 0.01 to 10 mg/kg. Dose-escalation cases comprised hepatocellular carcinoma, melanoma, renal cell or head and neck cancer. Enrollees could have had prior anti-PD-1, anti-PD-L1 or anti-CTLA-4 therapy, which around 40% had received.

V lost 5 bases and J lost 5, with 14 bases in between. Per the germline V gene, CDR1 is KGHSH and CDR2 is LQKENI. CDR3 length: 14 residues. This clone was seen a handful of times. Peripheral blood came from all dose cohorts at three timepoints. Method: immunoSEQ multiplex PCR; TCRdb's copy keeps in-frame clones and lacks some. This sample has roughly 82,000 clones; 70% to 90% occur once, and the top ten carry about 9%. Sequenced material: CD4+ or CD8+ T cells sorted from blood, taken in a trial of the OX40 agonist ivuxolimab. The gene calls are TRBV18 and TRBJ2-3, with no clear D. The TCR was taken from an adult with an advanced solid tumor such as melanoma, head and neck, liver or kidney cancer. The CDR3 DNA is TGTGCCAGCTCAGGTTTTCCGTTCGAAGATACGCAGTATTTT. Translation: CASSGFPFEDTQYF.